A selection of T cell receptor beta chains follows, all from one sample in a study of neurological immune-mediated disorders. Each CDR3 protein is one row after TCRdb ran MiXCR on the 5' RACE reads. The table lists some 60,000 distinct CDR3 sequences, about 4% of them singletons. The specimen was PBMCs. The receptor source for this set is a woman aged 45-60 years with multiple sclerosis. The CDR3 runs from the conserved cysteine through the conserved F or W. D genes are given only for firm matches. Size tells how often a clone was seen (once, few, many) or the class of an expanded clone, and some rows leave it out.

v_gene,d_gene,j_gene,abundance,CDR3nt,CDR3aa
TRBV2,.,TRBJ1-1,many,TGTGCCAGCGGCGATAACACTGAAGCTTTCTTT,CASGDNTEAFF
TRBV12-3/TRBV12-4,.,TRBJ1-5,few,TGTGCCAGCAGTCCGTTTTATGGGGGGAATCAGCCCCAGCATTTT,CASSPFYGGNQPQHF
TRBV5-1,.,TRBJ2-7,many,TGCGCCAGCAGCTTGGATGGGACGCACGAGCAGTACTTC,CASSLDGTHEQYF
TRBV5-1,.,TRBJ1-3,many,TGCGCCAGCAACCCGGACGGAAACTCTGGAAACACCATATATTTT,CASNPDGNSGNTIYF
TRBV9,.,TRBJ2-1,many,TGTGCCAGCAGCGCGGACTACCCGGGGAGGCAGTTCTTC,CASSADYPGRQFF
TRBV6-5,.,TRBJ1-2,many,TGTGCCAGCAGTGCCGGGGGCTACTATGGCTACACCTTC,CASSAGGYYGYTF
TRBV19,TRBD1,TRBJ1-6,.,TGTGCCAGTAGTACCGGACAGGGTATTTCACCCCTCCACTTT,CASSTGQGISPLHF
TRBV5-1,TRBD1,TRBJ1-1,many,TGCGCCAGCAGCTTGGCAGGGGGCCGTGGAGAAGCTTTCTTT,CASSLAGGRGEAFF
TRBV19,.,TRBJ2-5,few,TGTGCCAGTAGTACCCACAGGCTCCTAGCGAGCCAAGAGACCCAGTACTTC,CASSTHRLLASQETQYF
TRBV7-9,.,TRBJ2-1,many,TGTGCCAGCAGCGAGCCTCGTGCGGGATCCTACAATGAGCAGTTCTTC,CASSEPRAGSYNEQFF
TRBV5-1,.,TRBJ1-3,many,TGCGCCAGCAGCTTGGAAAGACAGGCCGGAAACACCATATATTTT,CASSLERQAGNTIYF
TRBV5-1,.,TRBJ2-3,medium-sized,TGCGCCAGCAGCTTGGCAGGTTCCACAGATACGCAGTATTTT,CASSLAGSTDTQYF
TRBV7-9,.,TRBJ1-2,many,TGTGCCAGCAGCTTAGATGGGTTAGGAGGCTACACCTTC,CASSLDGLGGYTF
TRBV15,.,TRBJ2-6,many,TGTGCCACCAGCAGAGACAGGGAGTCTGGGGCCAACGTCCTGACTTTC,CATSRDRESGANVLTF
TRBV7-2,TRBD1,TRBJ1-2,many,TGTGCCAGCAGCACCCCGGGACAGGGTGTTCATGGCTACACCTTC,CASSTPGQGVHGYTF
TRBV12-3/TRBV12-4,TRBD1,TRBJ2-2,many,TGTGCCAGCAGTCATGGGACAGTTACCGGGGAGCTGTTTTTT,CASSHGTVTGELFF
TRBV4-3,.,TRBJ2-6,many,TGCGCCAGCAGCCAAGATTTTGTTGGGCCGTGGGGTGCTGGGGCCAACGTCCTGACTTTC,CASSQDFVGPWGAGANVLTF
TRBV7-2,TRBD1,TRBJ1-5,.,TGTGCCAGCAGCCGAGACAGGGCAGGCCAGCCCCAGCATTTT,CASSRDRAGQPQHF
TRBV18,.,TRBJ2-3,many,TGTGCCAGCTCACGCGACACATCAAGGGTAGATACGCAGTATTTT,CASSRDTSRVDTQYF
TRBV10-2,.,TRBJ2-2,many,TGCGCCAGCACTGGGGGGGGGCCCGTCGGGGAGCTGTTTTTT,CASTGGGPVGELFF
TRBV25-1,TRBD1,TRBJ1-2,.,TGTGCCAGCACCCCTCCAGGGGGCTATGGCTACACCTTC,CASTPPGGYGYTF
TRBV7-9,TRBD1,TRBJ2-7,many,TGTGCCAGCAGCTTAGGACAGGGACCCGAGCAGTACTTC,CASSLGQGPEQYF
TRBV6-2/TRBV6-3,.,TRBJ1-1,many,TGTGCCAGCAGTTTTACATCAGGCCCCACTGAAGCTTTCTTT,CASSFTSGPTEAFF
TRBV12-3/TRBV12-4,TRBD1,TRBJ2-7,many,TGTGCCAGCAGGTCGGGGAGACAGGGGGCGTACGAGCAGTACTTC,CASRSGRQGAYEQYF
TRBV10-3,.,TRBJ1-5,many,TGTGCCATCAGGCCACAGAGCAATCAGCCCCAGCATTTT,CAIRPQSNQPQHF
TRBV3-1,.,TRBJ2-3,many,TGTGCCAGCAGCCAAGGAGCCATCCAGTATTTT,CASSQGAIQYF